This T cell receptor beta chain was retrieved from a study of T cells in Graves' hyperthyroidism and ophthalmopathy. Overall study findings and caveats: For ophthalmopathy, model prediction preceded onset by a median roughly 6.2 months.

What was amplified from RNA transcripts were TCR beta CDR3 regions. TCR CDR3 underwent first-round RT-PCR with the HTBI primer set. TCRdb analysed the multiplex PCR reads with MiXCR anew, one entry per CDR3 protein. The sample lists approximately 640,000 distinct CDR3 sequences; over 40% were seen once. This CDR3 is 14 amino acids long. V shed 6 bases and J shed 5 bases, with 17 bases lying between them. Germline V lookup: CDR1 DFQATT, CDR2 SNEGSKA (reference sequence). Comments on this clonotype: Its antigen is undetermined.

Each diagnosis was grounded in clinical symptoms, serum thyroxine and TRAb, thyroid ultrasound, and orbital computed tomography. The receptor comes from an adult man with Graves' disease, either hyperthyroidism or ophthalmopathy (not recorded which). The chain combines TRBV20-1 with TRBJ1-5; D gene unclear. The specimen was peripheral blood or thyroid tissue (not recorded which). CDR3: CSAADAGIDQPQHF. The CDR3 coding sequence is TGCAGTGCCGCGGACGCAGGTATTGATCAGCCCCAGCATTTT.